Listed below are T cell receptor beta chains from one sample, sequenced in a study of blood T cell repertoires in COVID-19. Sequencing used immunoSEQ multiplex PCR; TCRdb keeps in-frame clones, though not all of them. The sample includes approximately 250,000 clones, 84% of them seen just once. The source material was peripheral blood. The receptors come from a man in his fifties or sixties with acute or convalescent COVID-19. Each CDR3 is given without its conserved first and last residue. The order of the fields is V gene, J gene, CDR3 protein.

TRBV19	TRBJ2-2	ASSTRTGQTGELF
TRBV6-6	TRBJ1-1	ASSKNTGGAEAF
TRBV30	TRBJ1-3	AWSVTNFPGQGTGNTIY
TRBV24-1	TRBJ2-3	ATSDPTAGEFGDTQY
TRBV20-1	TRBJ1-5	SARDNQAQH
TRBV5-1	TRBJ1-4	ASSLENSNEKLF
TRBV19	TRBJ1-5	ASIAQPNQPQH
TRBV12-3/TRBV12-4	TRBJ1-2	ASSLGQGYGYT
TRBV27	TRBJ2-2	ASSSGTSGSLTGELF
TRBV19	TRBJ2-3	ASSIWGLGAGDTDTQY
TRBV27	TRBJ2-7	ASSFMGLTYEQY
TRBV27	TRBJ1-2	ASSLGGQGNHGYT
TRBV12-2	TRBJ2-7	ASHDIGGTSGRAGYEQY
TRBV19	TRBJ2-6	ASSIDLTDGFSGANVLT
TRBV7-9	TRBJ2-7	ASSLARLAGGYEQY
TRBV28	TRBJ2-7	ASRLYRDRAIYEQY
TRBV7-9	TRBJ1-2	ASSFLQGESGYT
TRBV5-1	TRBJ1-1	ASSLGWTGGTEAF
TRBV27	TRBJ2-7	ASSLGSLGRYEQY
TRBV27	TRBJ1-4	ASSFWGPDEKLF
TRBV7-2	TRBJ2-1	ASSLRSSGTYNEQF
TRBV7-2	TRBJ1-6	ASSHRDSSYNSPLH
TRBV9	TRBJ2-1	ASSGGTPYNEQF
TRBV12-3/TRBV12-4	TRBJ2-7	ASGGLAAYEQY
TRBV28	TRBJ2-7	ASGLTTGSHIYEQY
TRBV6-6	TRBJ2-4	ASRSGVAKNIQY
TRBV6-5	TRBJ2-7	ASSSGTFTSYEQY
TRBV7-9	TRBJ2-7	ASSLGTGSPYEQY
TRBV30	TRBJ1-5	AWRDKTGGGNQPQH
TRBV7-8	TRBJ2-5	ASSLEISLQETQY
TRBV19	TRBJ2-3	ASRSKSSGRDTQY
TRBV7-9	TRBJ2-5	ASSLGRGSPGRETQY
TRBV18	TRBJ1-2	ASSPGQGDNYGYT
TRBV2	TRBJ2-5	ASSGAQGSQETQY
TRBV5-1	TRBJ1-3	ASSLGPVGNTIY
TRBV11-3	TRBJ1-5	ASSLRSRYSNQPQH
TRBV28	TRBJ2-2	ASSLTATGELF
TRBV6-2/TRBV6-3	TRBJ1-4	ASSYSPDRGGWRSEKLF
TRBV10-3	TRBJ2-2	AISGLAGLPGVGELF
TRBV10-1	TRBJ1-1	ASSERRGTEAF
TRBV4-1	TRBJ1-3	ASSQDPPREAGNTIY
TRBV27	TRBJ1-2	ASRFWDREGYT
TRBV30	TRBJ2-1	AWGQGGYNEQF
TRBV14	TRBJ2-5	ASSQDYGTLMKETQY
TRBV14	TRBJ2-7	ASSQGWGHTLLADEQY